This T cell receptor beta chain derives from a study of blood T cell repertoires in COVID-19. V lost 0 bases, J lost 1 base, and 5 bases stayed unmatched. Germline CDR1 and CDR2: MGHRA and YSYEKL. The length of the CDR3 is 16 residues. Clones were read by immunoSEQ multiplex PCR, and TCRdb kept only the in-frame ones, dropping some. The sample holds some 300,000 clones, roughly 91% seen once. This rearrangement joins TRBV4-1 to TRBJ2-7, with TRBD1 matching 8 bases. The source material was PBMCs or T cells enriched from blood (not recorded which). The sequence was obtained from a woman aged 45-65 years who had been exposed to COVID-19. This CDR3 reads CASSQDRTGRSYEQYF. CDR3 DNA sequence: TGCGCCAGCAGCCAAGATAGGACAGGGAGGTCCTACGAGCAGTACTTC.